The next 27 T cell receptor beta chains were all read from a single sample in a study of T cell responses to AZD1222 COVID-19 vaccine. This table comes from immunoSEQ multiplex PCR, and its TCRdb copy is limited to in-frame clones, with some not included. The sample lists about 150,000 clones, around nine tenths occurring once. The sequencing used peripheral blood, collected after recovery from COVID-19. These receptors all stem from an adult who had recovered from COVID-19.

The rearrangement links TRBV4-1 to TRBJ2-7, with 7 bases that match TRBD1. J lost 3 bases, V lost 4 bases, and 9 bases had no gene match. CDR1 MGHRA and CDR2 YSYEKL come from the germline V gene. The CDR3 totals 15 residues. The CDR3 spells CASSPLQGMDYEQYF. The CDR3 DNA is TGCGCCAGCAGCCCCTTACAGGGGATGGACTACGAGCAGTACTTC.

The V and J genes are TRBV15 and TRBJ1-1; D is uncertain. Germline V gene data show CDR1 as LNHNV and CDR2 as YYDKDF (reference sequence). The CDR3 runs 14 residues. V dropped 1 base and J dropped 2 bases, with 8 bases sitting between them. The CDR3 region is CATSRGTINTEAFF. As DNA, the CDR3 is TGTGCCACCAGCAGAGGGACGATTAACACTGAAGCTTTCTTT.

The rearrangement uses TRBV2 and TRBJ2-3; TRBD1 matches 9 bases. Germline-derived CDR1 and CDR2 are SNHLY and FYNNEI. V was clipped by 7 bases and J by 2 bases; unmatched bases: 7. This CDR3 region has 15 residues. The CDR3 protein is CASTPGTGYTDTQYF. In nucleotides, the CDR3 is TGTGCCAGCACCCCCGGGACAGGGTACACAGATACGCAGTATTTT.

V usage is TRBV11-3 and J usage is TRBJ2-7, with 8 bases lining up with TRBD1. V lost 1 base to trimming and J lost 6 bases; unmatched junction nucleotides: 8. CDR3 length equals 15 residues. Germline lookup yields CDR1 SGHNT and CDR2 YENEEA. CDR3 DNA sequence: TGTGCCAGCAGCTTAGGGACAGGGCCTTTTGTCGAGCAGTACTTC. Translating it yields CASSLGTGPFVEQYF. Using reference TRBV11-3 and TRBJ2-7 for the parts outside the CDR3, the full variable domain is EAGVVQSPRYKIIEKKQPVAFWCNPISGHNTLYWYLQNLGQGPELLIRYENEEAVDDSQLPKDRFSAERLKGVDSTLKIQPAELGDSAVYLCASSLGTGPFVEQYFGPGTRLTVT.

The count of this clone is one. V and J are TRBV2 and TRBJ1-2; D is perhaps TRBD1 (5 bases). Trimming removed 8 bases from V and 8 bases from J, with 15 bases in between. The CDR3 loop spans 12 amino acids. Germline lookup yields CDR1 SNHLY and CDR2 FYNNEI. CDR3 sequence reads: CASRLEGKGYTF. For the CDR3, the DNA is TGTGCCAGCCGGCTCGAGGGGAAAGGCTACACCTTC.

The chain combines TRBV9 with TRBJ1-1; no clear D. Germline V gene data show CDR1 as SGDLS and CDR2 as YYNGEE. The CDR3 is 14 residues long. V was shortened by 0 bases and J by 1 base, with 7 bases between the two germline ends. The CDR3, as DNA: TGTGCCAGCAGCGTAGGCACGGGGAACACTGAAGCTTTCTTT. Encoded protein: CASSVGTGNTEAFF.

The chain is built from TRBV7-3 and TRBJ2-7; the match to TRBD2 covers 7 bases. CDR3 length: 13 amino acids. Germline assignment: CDR1 SGHTA and CDR2 FQGTGA. Trimming removed 2 bases from V and 7 bases from J; junction bases left unmatched: 5. The chain's CDR3 is CASSLLQGGEQYF. Here the CDR3 DNA reads TGTGCCAGCAGCTTACTCCAGGGAGGGGAGCAGTACTTC. The full variable domain, completed using reference TRBV7-3 and TRBJ2-7, is GAGVSQTPSNKVTEKGKYVELRCDPISGHTALYWYRQSLGQGPEFLIYFQGTGAADDSGLPNDRFFAVRPEGSVSTLKIQRTERGDSAVYLCASSLLQGGEQYFGPGTRLTVT.

The rearrangement uses TRBV2 and TRBJ2-7, with D perhaps matching TRBD2 (7 bases). This CDR3 contains 16 residues. The germline gives CDR1 SNHLY, CDR2 FYNNEI. Trimming removed 6 bases at V and 3 bases at J, with 21 bases between. The CDR3 region is CASRREGTRYSYEQYF. The CDR3 DNA reads TGTGCCAGCAGAAGGGAGGGGACACGTTATAGCTACGAGCAGTACTTC.

J is TRBJ1-3 and V is TRBV9, with TRBD1 matching over 7 bases. V dropped 0 bases and J dropped 8; count of bases not matched to a gene: 2. Germline loops: CDR1 SGDLS, CDR2 YYNGEE. The CDR3 is 13 amino acids. The DNA for the CDR3 is TGTGCCAGCAGCGTAGGTACAGGGGACACCATATATTTT. It codes for CASSVGTGDTIYF.

This chain connects TRBV15 to TRBJ1-5; tentative D call: TRBD1 (5 bases). V was trimmed by 1 base and J by 2 bases, leaving 15 bases between them. Germline CDR1 reads LNHNV; CDR2 reads YYDKDF (reference sequence). This CDR3 is 17 amino acids long. For the CDR3, the DNA is TGTGCCACCAGCAGAGGCGACGGGGGGATCGGCAATCAGCCCCAGCATTTT. Translating it yields CATSRGDGGIGNQPQHF.

The chain has TRBV19 and TRBJ1-1; no clear D gene. The V gene lost 9 bases and the J gene lost 4 bases, with 9 bases spanning the gap. CDR1 and CDR2 (germline): LNHDA, SQIVND (reference sequence). The CDR3 runs 11 residues. Here the CDR3 reads CASRYSTEAFF. The CDR3, as DNA: TGTGCCAGCCGGTACAGCACTGAAGCTTTCTTT. The full variable domain, rest sourced from reference TRBV19 and TRBJ1-1, is DGGITQSPKYLFRKEGQNVTLSCEQNLNHDAMYWYRQDPGQGLRLIYYSQIVNDFQKGDIAEGYSVSREKKESFPLTVTSAQKNPTAFYLCASRYSTEAFFGQGTRLTVV.

The rearrangement links TRBV18 to TRBJ1-1, with 9 nucleotides matching TRBD1. The CDR3 runs 15 residues. CDR1 and CDR2 (germline): KGHSH, LQKENI. V was pared by 2 bases and J by 0 bases, with 1 base of the junction left unmatched. CDR3 residues: CASSPGTGMNTEAFF. DNA of the CDR3: TGTGCCAGCTCACCAGGGACAGGGATGAACACTGAAGCTTTCTTT.

V usage is TRBV6-6 and J usage is TRBJ1-2; D not resolved. V lost 6 bases, J lost 0 bases, and 11 bases lay in between. This CDR3 spans 14 amino acids. From germline, CDR1 is MNHNY and CDR2 SVGAGI (reference sequence). The DNA of the CDR3 is TGTGCCAGCAGCCCACGAAACTCTAACTATGGCTACACCTTC. Translation: CASSPRNSNYGYTF.

The chain carries TRBV28 and TRBJ2-2; D is ambiguous. This CDR3 is built from 19 residues. Germline V lookup: CDR1 MDHEN, CDR2 SYDVKM. V lost 1 base and J lost 0, with 18 bases in between. The CDR3 coding sequence is TGTGCCAGCAGTTTATTAGAGACACTAAGACGAACGAACACCGGGGAGCTGTTTTTT. This translates into CASSLLETLRRTNTGELFF.

The chain carries TRBV6-2 or TRBV6-3 and TRBJ1-1; D not certain. Deletions cut 0 bases from V and 4 bases from J, with 9 bases between. The CDR3 runs to 14 residues. Germline loops: CDR1 MNHEY, CDR2 SVGEGT. CDR3 in DNA: TGTGCCAGCAGTTACTCCCCCCAGAGCACTGAAGCTTTCTTT. Encoded protein: CASSYSPQSTEAFF.

The chain is built from TRBV7-9 and TRBJ1-2, with D tentatively TRBD1 (5 bases). With 3 bases removed from V and 6 bases from J, the gap between germline ends came to 8 bases. The CDR3 runs 12 residues. CDR1 is SEHNR, CDR2 FQNEAQ, per germline (reference sequence). For the CDR3, the DNA is TGTGCCAGCAGCTTCGGGACCGATGGCTACACCTTC. Protein product: CASSFGTDGYTF.

The chain joins TRBV2 to TRBJ2-3; D not resolved. V lost 1 base and J 4 bases, leaving 12 bases between the germline ends. CDR1 is SNHLY, CDR2 FYNNEI, per germline. The CDR3 sequence is 15 residues long. The CDR3, as DNA: TGTGCCAGCAGTGAAGATGGCCTGAGCCCAGATACGCAGTATTTT. The encoded protein is CASSEDGLSPDTQYF.

The chain recombines TRBV14 with TRBJ2-7; 12 nucleotides agree with TRBD2. Germline V gene sequence: CDR1 SGHDN, CDR2 FVKESK. V trimming: 5 bases; J trimming: 3 bases; junction bases outside the gene matches: 8. The CDR3 sequence is 16 residues long. The CDR3 coding sequence is TGTGCCAGCAGCTCATCCACTAGCGGGAGGTTCTACGAGCAGTACTTC. Its translation is CASSSSTSGRFYEQYF.

This clone was detected a few times. This chain links TRBV19 with TRBJ1-2, with 7 bases identical to TRBD1. V shed 4 bases, J shed 6 bases, and the junction held 8 bases outside the gene matches. Germline CDR1 LNHDA, CDR2 SQIVND (reference sequence). The length of the CDR3 is 14 residues. The DNA of the CDR3 is TGTGCCAGTAGTACCCCCGGGACAGTTCATGGCTACACCTTC. Amino acids: CASSTPGTVHGYTF.

This chain links TRBV29-1 with TRBJ2-7, with 9 positions matching TRBD2. Germline CDR1 SQVTM, CDR2 ANQGSEA. The CDR3 runs to 13 residues. V lost 6 bases to trimming and J lost 6 bases; unmatched junction nucleotides: 9. This CDR3 reads CSVSGRIMGEQYF. Here the CDR3 DNA reads TGCAGCGTAAGCGGGAGGATCATGGGCGAGCAGTACTTC.

The chain couples TRBV5-6 to TRBJ1-2; perhaps TRBD1 as D (5 bases). Germline V CDR1 and CDR2: SGHDT, YYEEEE. This CDR3 is built from 13 residues. V was clipped by 3 bases and J by 6 bases, with 12 bases between them. The CDR3 loop reads CASSYQGRDGYTF. Here the CDR3 DNA reads TGTGCCAGCAGCTACCAGGGTAGGGATGGCTACACCTTC.

The chain combines TRBV7-9 with TRBJ1-5; 8 bases line up with TRBD1. This CDR3 is 15 amino acids long. CDR1 is SEHNR, CDR2 FQNEAQ, per germline (reference sequence). Germline trimming cut 5 bases from V and 2 bases from J; bases unmatched to any gene: 5. DNA for the CDR3: TGTGCCAGCAGCCTGGCGGGACAGGGCAATCAGCCCCAGCATTTT. Amino acid sequence: CASSLAGQGNQPQHF.

On this clone itself: The same CDR3 can be traced to other DNA sequences in this sample. CDR3 region: CASSIRPSSYEQYF. The CDR3 coding sequence is TGTGCCAGTAGTATACGGCCCAGCTCCTACGAGCAGTACTTC. V usage is TRBV19 and J usage is TRBJ2-7, with D unclear. The CDR3 extends over 14 amino acids. CDR1 is LNHDA and CDR2 is SQIVND in the germline V gene (reference sequence). V shed 2 bases and J shed 0 bases, with 8 bases lying between them.

This CDR3 reads CASSQGPRASGGHEQFF. CDR3 in DNA: TGTGCCAGCAGCCAAGGGCCCAGGGCTAGCGGGGGTCATGAGCAGTTCTTC. V usage is TRBV3-1 (or the pseudogene TRBV3-2) and J usage is TRBJ2-1; 10 bases agree with TRBD2. V shed 1 base, J shed 8 bases, and the junction held 11 bases outside the gene matches. This CDR3 has 17 residues. Germline loops: CDR1 LGHDT, CDR2 YNNKEL (reference sequence).

The chain has TRBV10-2 and TRBJ2-7; 9 bases are shared with TRBD1. The V gene end was trimmed by 5 bases and the J gene end by 1 base; junction bases not matched to a gene: 9. This CDR3 has 16 residues. Germline CDR1 and CDR2: WSHSY and SAAADI. CDR3 nucleotide sequence: TGCGCCAGCAGTCACTCACAGGGGGCTGGGTCCTACGAGCAGTACTTC. It specifies CASSHSQGAGSYEQYF.

The gene calls are TRBV5-6 and TRBJ2-5, with 7 nucleotides matching TRBD1. The CDR3 length is 14 residues. The V gene's germline CDR1 is SGHDT and CDR2 YYEEEE. Trimming took 4 bases from V and 3 from J; bases not matched to a gene: 6. The CDR3 here is CASSLTGAEETQYF. The CDR3 bases are TGTGCCAGCAGCCTCACAGGGGCGGAAGAGACCCAGTACTTC.

This clone came up once. The rearrangement uses TRBV19 and TRBJ2-3, with unresolved D. Germline CDR1 reads LNHDA; CDR2 reads SQIVND (reference sequence). The V gene lost 9 bases and the J gene lost 3 bases, with 10 bases spanning the gap. The CDR3 length is 12 residues. CDR3 DNA: TGTGCCAGCCGAACACAGACAGATACGCAGTATTTT. This codes for CASRTQTDTQYF.